The text below deals with one TCR beta chain. Patients in Seattle were enrolled during active infection, then followed longitudinally. In the original analysis: Reference gene primer amplification gave nucleated cell count estimates. The protocol was immunoSEQ multiplex PCR, while the TCRdb copy is restricted to in-frame clones and leaves out a portion. That table supplies the V and J calls and clone size; D and trimming were determined from the DNA. The table has roughly 110,000 clones, 60% to 85% seen once. The data were obtained in a study of blood T cell repertoires in COVID-19. In the study overall: Specimens from acute and convalescent COVID-19 originated in the United States, Italy and Spain.

The origin of this receptor is a man at least 80 years old with COVID-19, enrolled during active disease. Sequences were obtained from peripheral blood.

CDR3: CASSVSGRGDTQYF. The DNA for the CDR3 is TGTGCCAGCAGCGTTAGCGGGAGGGGGGATACGCAGTATTTT. The chain has TRBV7-9 and TRBJ2-3; TRBD2 agrees at 11 bases. CDR1 is SEHNR, CDR2 FQNEAQ, per germline (reference sequence). This CDR3 is built from 14 residues. Losses at the gene ends were 5 bases for V and 6 bases for J; bases not matched to a gene: 4.